These T cell receptor beta chains were read from a single sample in a study of T cell responses to AZD1222 COVID-19 vaccine. The repertoire was sequenced with immunoSEQ multiplex PCR; TCRdb's copy has only in-frame clones and lacks some. The sample carries some 180,000 clones, 85% to 95% recorded once. Sequenced here: peripheral blood, sampled 28 days after the second dose of the MenACWY control vaccine. The receptors originated from an adult who received the MenACWY meningococcal vaccine as a control. The CDR3 runs from the conserved cysteine through the conserved F or W. The D gene is left open where the match is weak. Clone sizes are given selectively: once, few, many, or a class where the clone is expanded.

cdr3_nt: TGTGCCAGTAGTATCCTGACTAGCGGGGGGACCTACACAGATACGCAGTATTTT; cdr3_aa: CASSILTSGGTYTDTQYF; clone_size: -; d_call: TRBD2; j_call: TRBJ2-3; v_call: TRBV19
cdr3_nt: TGTGCCAGCAGTCCCGGGACCCTATACGGAGATACGCAGTATTTT; cdr3_aa: CASSPGTLYGDTQYF; clone_size: -; d_call: -; j_call: TRBJ2-3; v_call: TRBV28
cdr3_nt: TGTGCCAGTAGTACCCAGGGGCTTAGCAATCAGCCCCAGCATTTT; cdr3_aa: CASSTQGLSNQPQHF; clone_size: -; d_call: -; j_call: TRBJ1-5; v_call: TRBV19
cdr3_nt: TGTGCCAGCAGAGACAGGGCGACTAATGAAAAACTGTTTTTT; cdr3_aa: CASRDRATNEKLFF; clone_size: -; d_call: TRBD1; j_call: TRBJ1-4; v_call: TRBV2
cdr3_nt: TGTGCCAGCAGTCCGCAGGCTAACTCCTACGAGCAGTACTTC; cdr3_aa: CASSPQANSYEQYF; clone_size: once; d_call: -; j_call: TRBJ2-7; v_call: TRBV28
cdr3_nt: TGTGCCAGCAGTTTGCGGGGACGCTCCTACGAGCAGTACTTC; cdr3_aa: CASSLRGRSYEQYF; clone_size: -; d_call: -; j_call: TRBJ2-7; v_call: TRBV27
cdr3_nt: TGTGCCAGCAGTACAGGGTTTGGCAATCAGCCCCAGCATTTT; cdr3_aa: CASSTGFGNQPQHF; clone_size: -; d_call: -; j_call: TRBJ1-5; v_call: TRBV6-6
cdr3_nt: TGCGCCAGCAGCTTACAGGGGGCCCTGACCAGAGGCTCCTACGAGCAGTACTTC; cdr3_aa: CASSLQGALTRGSYEQYF; clone_size: -; d_call: TRBD1; j_call: TRBJ2-7; v_call: TRBV5-1
cdr3_nt: TGTGCCAGCAGCCCCCTCTGGGACAGGAATTCACCCCTCCACTTT; cdr3_aa: CASSPLWDRNSPLHF; clone_size: -; d_call: -; j_call: TRBJ1-6; v_call: TRBV21-1
cdr3_nt: TGTGCCAGCAGCTTAGATCCCGGGACGGCTAATGGCTACACCTTC; cdr3_aa: CASSLDPGTANGYTF; clone_size: -; d_call: -; j_call: TRBJ1-2; v_call: TRBV11-3
cdr3_nt: TGTGCCAGCAGTGACTCCTGGGACAATCAGCCCCAGCATTTT; cdr3_aa: CASSDSWDNQPQHF; clone_size: -; d_call: -; j_call: TRBJ1-5; v_call: TRBV6-4
cdr3_nt: TGTGCCAGCAGCTTAGCGGGGGGTCATTCACCCCTCCACTTT; cdr3_aa: CASSLAGGHSPLHF; clone_size: -; d_call: -; j_call: TRBJ1-6; v_call: TRBV7-9
cdr3_nt: TGTGCCAGCAGCCAAGATCACGGATCTGGGGCCAACGTCCTGACTTTC; cdr3_aa: CASSQDHGSGANVLTF; clone_size: -; d_call: -; j_call: TRBJ2-6; v_call: TRBV4-2
cdr3_nt: TGTGCCAGCTCACCCGGGACTAGTAACGAGCAGTACTTC; cdr3_aa: CASSPGTSNEQYF; clone_size: -; d_call: TRBD2; j_call: TRBJ2-7; v_call: TRBV18